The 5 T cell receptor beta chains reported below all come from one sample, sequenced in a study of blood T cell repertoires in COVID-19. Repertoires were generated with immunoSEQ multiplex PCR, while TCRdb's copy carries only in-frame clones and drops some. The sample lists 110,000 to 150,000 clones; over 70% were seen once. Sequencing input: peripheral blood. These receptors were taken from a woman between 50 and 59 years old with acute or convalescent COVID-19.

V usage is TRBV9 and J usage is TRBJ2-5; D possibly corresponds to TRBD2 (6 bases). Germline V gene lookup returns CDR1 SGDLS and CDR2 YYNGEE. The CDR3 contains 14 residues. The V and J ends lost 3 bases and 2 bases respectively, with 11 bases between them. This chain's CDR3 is CASSGGTEQETQYF. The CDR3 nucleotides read TGTGCCAGCAGCGGCGGGACGGAACAAGAGACCCAGTACTTC.

This CDR3 reads CAAGQGVGQPQHF. DNA of the CDR3: TGTGCCGCCGGACAGGGTGTAGGTCAGCCCCAGCATTTT. The chain recombines TRBV19 with TRBJ1-5; 8 bases map to TRBD1. V lost 11 bases, J lost 6 bases, and 9 bases stayed unmatched. CDR1 LNHDA and CDR2 SQIVND come from the germline V gene (reference sequence). CDR3 length: 13 residues.

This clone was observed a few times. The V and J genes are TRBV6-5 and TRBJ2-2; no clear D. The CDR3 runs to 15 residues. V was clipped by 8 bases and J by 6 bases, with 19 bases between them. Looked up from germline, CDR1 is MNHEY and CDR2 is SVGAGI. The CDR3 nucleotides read TGTGCCAGCGGCGTGGGTGAGCAGGTTGCCGGGGAGCTGTTTTTT. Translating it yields CASGVGEQVAGELFF.

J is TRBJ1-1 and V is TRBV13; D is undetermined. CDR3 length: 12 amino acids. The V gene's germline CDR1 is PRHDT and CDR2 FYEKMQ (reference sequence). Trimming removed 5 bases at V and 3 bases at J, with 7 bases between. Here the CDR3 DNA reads TGTGCCAGCAGCCCCGAGTACACTGAAGCTTTCTTT. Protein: CASSPEYTEAFF.

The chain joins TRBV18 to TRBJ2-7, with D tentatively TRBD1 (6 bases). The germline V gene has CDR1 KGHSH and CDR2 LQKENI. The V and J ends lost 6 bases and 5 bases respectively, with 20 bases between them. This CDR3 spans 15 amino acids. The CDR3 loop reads CASSSERQGSHEQYF. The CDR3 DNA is TGTGCCAGCTCGTCGGAGCGGCAGGGGTCCCACGAGCAGTACTTC. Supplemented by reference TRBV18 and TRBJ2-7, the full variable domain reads NAGVMQNPRHLVRRRGQEARLRCSPMKGHSHVYWYRQLPEEGLKFMVYLQKENIIDESGMPKERFSAEFPKEGPSILRIQQVVRGDSAAYFCASSSERQGSHEQYFGPGTRLTVT.